This TCR beta chain was found in a study of blood T cell repertoires in COVID-19. In the study overall: Sites across the United States, Italy and Spain contributed samples from acute and convalescent COVID-19.

This clone was seen only once. Patients from Seattle were sampled longitudinally, starting during active infection. Trimming removed 2 bases from V and 7 bases from J; junction bases left unmatched: 4. Looked up from germline, CDR1 is MDHEN and CDR2 is SYDVKM. This CDR3 has 15 amino acids. Only in-frame clones appear in the TCRdb table, and some are missing; sequencing was by immunoSEQ multiplex PCR. The sample carries more than 95,000 clones, roughly nine tenths recorded once. Material: peripheral blood. The V call is TRBV28, the J call TRBJ2-1, with 11 bases that match TRBD2. The origin of this receptor is a man aged 50 or older with COVID-19, enrolled during active disease. The CDR3 sequence: CASSLSSGRGNEQFF. CDR3 coding DNA: TGTGCCAGCAGTTTAAGTAGCGGGAGGGGAAATGAGCAGTTCTTC.